This T cell receptor beta chain comes out of a study of blood T cells in healthy people across ages. General observations from the study: Diversity estimates from one million T cells were considered underestimates. No one knew whether donors had CMV, which possibly confounded expanded clonotype changes. Roughly linearly, TCR beta diversity per million T cells fell as age increased.

Every sample had a minimum of 6.5 million PBMCs isolated. Then a second PCR, running roughly 7 to 11 cycles, was carried out with a sample-barcoded 5' primer and a J-beta primer mix. TCRdb reprocessed the 5' RACE reads with MiXCR, giving one entry per CDR3 protein. The table lists under 2 million distinct CDR3 sequences, around 35% of them singletons. Of note for this clonotype: The antigen is undetermined.

CDR1 is MNHEY and CDR2 is SMNVEV in the germline V gene (reference sequence). The CDR3 runs 14 residues. The V gene lost 2 bases and the J gene lost 6 bases, with 14 bases spanning the gap. Material: blood. V usage is TRBV27 and J usage is TRBJ2-7; tentatively, D is TRBD2 (6 bases). This clonotype was sampled from a woman aged 25 to 39 in good health. The DNA of the CDR3 is TGTGCCAGCAGTTTAGTGGGGACTGACGGCGAGCAGTACTTC. It yields the protein CASSLVGTDGEQYF.